The 18 T cell receptor beta chains in this list originate from one sample, sequenced in a study of OX40 agonist ivuxolimab in advanced cancers. Produced via immunoSEQ multiplex PCR; TCRdb's table is partial and in-frame only. The sample records 68,000 or so clones, roughly nine tenths being singletons. Here the sequenced sample was CD4+ or CD8+ T cells sorted from blood, taken in a trial of the OX40 agonist ivuxolimab. These TCRs come from an adult with an advanced solid tumor such as melanoma, head and neck, liver or kidney cancer.

The V gene is TRBV18, the J gene TRBJ2-4, with D possibly matching TRBD2 (5 bases). V was pared by 1 base and J by 0 bases, with 16 bases between. Germline CDR1 is KGHSH and CDR2 is LQKENI. This CDR3 spans 18 amino acids. The CDR3 spells CASSPLRTAVLAKNIQYF. The DNA for the CDR3 is TGTGCCAGCTCACCACTTCGAACAGCGGTGCTAGCCAAAAACATTCAGTACTTC.

J is TRBJ1-4 and V is TRBV6-5; tentatively, D is TRBD1 (5 bases). CDR3 size: 16 residues. V gave up 0 bases and J gave up 3 bases, with 11 bases separating them. Germline assignment: CDR1 MNHEY and CDR2 SVGAGI. CDR3 in amino acids: CASSYSIGTANEKLFF. The CDR3 nucleotides are TGTGCCAGCAGTTACTCGATTGGGACGGCTAATGAAAAACTGTTTTTT.

The V gene is TRBV7-2, the J gene TRBJ2-1, with a weak D call TRBD2 (6 bases). The V gene's germline CDR1 is SGHTA and CDR2 FQGNSA. The CDR3 is made up of 16 amino acids. Trimming shortened V by 1 base and J by 1 base, and 11 bases separated the two germline ends. The chain's CDR3 is CASSLDGGASYNEQFF. The CDR3 region has the DNA TGTGCCAGCAGCTTAGACGGCGGGGCTTCCTACAATGAGCAGTTCTTC.

The chain carries TRBV7-2 and TRBJ2-5; 7 nucleotides line up with TRBD2. The CDR3 contains 16 residues. Looked up from germline, CDR1 is SGHTA and CDR2 is FQGNSA. V trimming: 5 bases; J trimming: 7 bases; junction bases outside the gene matches: 16. Written as DNA, the CDR3 is TGTGCCAGCAGCGTCGGGCCTAGCGGAGTCGGTAGGACCCAGTACTTC. Amino acids: CASSVGPSGVGRTQYF.

V usage is TRBV19 and J usage is TRBJ2-4, with unresolved D. Trimming took 6 bases from V and 2 from J, leaving 8 bases between them. This CDR3 has 13 amino acids. The V gene's germline CDR1 is LNHDA and CDR2 SQIVND (reference sequence). CDR3 sequence (DNA): TGTGCCAGTAGGGGCGGATCCAAAAACATTCAGTACTTC. This translates into CASRGGSKNIQYF.

The chain has TRBV6-1 and TRBJ2-7; D unclear. The V gene lost 11 bases and the J gene lost 0 bases, with 17 bases spanning the gap. The germline V gene has CDR1 MNHNS and CDR2 SASEGT. The CDR3 extends over 14 amino acids. As DNA, the CDR3 is TGTGCCGTTTGGCGCGTGTCAGGCTCCTACGAGCAGTACTTC. The encoded protein is CAVWRVSGSYEQYF.

J is TRBJ1-2 and V is TRBV4-1; 11 nucleotides agree with TRBD1. V trimming: 4 bases; J trimming: 0 bases; junction bases outside the gene matches: 7. CDR1 and CDR2 from the germline V gene are MGHRA and YSYEKL. The CDR3 is 17 residues long. CDR3 residues: CASSPGQGAPTNYGYTF. CDR3 DNA sequence: TGCGCCAGCAGCCCCGGACAGGGGGCGCCTACTAACTATGGCTACACCTTC.

This clone occurred a few times. The chain joins TRBV4-3 to TRBJ1-1; TRBD1 is a possible D gene (6 bases). CDR1 is LGHNA and CDR2 is YSLEER in the germline V gene. The CDR3 has 14 amino acids. V was trimmed by 1 base and J by 6 bases, leaving 12 bases between them. CDR3 DNA: TGCGCCAGCAGCCAAGGCTACGGGGGGCCTGAAGCTTTCTTT. It yields the protein CASSQGYGGPEAFF.

The rearrangement joins TRBV4-1 to TRBJ1-2; D uncertain. CDR1 and CDR2 from the germline V gene are MGHRA and YSYEKL. Trimming stripped 0 bases from V and 2 bases from J, with 10 bases between. The CDR3 totals 15 residues. CDR3 DNA: TGCGCCAGCAGCCAAGATCAGTCCACAAACTATGGCTACACCTTC. Its protein product is CASSQDQSTNYGYTF.

CDR3 residues: CASSWSGGGDGYTF. The CDR3 coding sequence is TGCGCCAGCAGCTGGTCAGGGGGCGGGGATGGCTACACCTTC. The V and J genes are TRBV5-1 and TRBJ1-2, with 8 positions matching TRBD1. Per germline, CDR1 SGHRS and CDR2 YFSETQ. The length of the CDR3 is 14 residues. With V trimmed by 3 bases and J by 6 bases, 7 bases remained unmatched.

The chain links TRBV30 to TRBJ2-1; TRBD2 is a possible D gene (6 bases). V gave up 0 bases and J gave up 4 bases, with 16 bases separating them. CDR1 is GTSNPN and CDR2 is SVGIG in the germline V gene (reference sequence). CDR3 length: 16 residues. The chain's CDR3 is CAWSVGFGGKYNEQFF. CDR3 coding DNA: TGTGCCTGGAGTGTAGGTTTTGGGGGGAAGTACAATGAGCAGTTCTTC.

This chain uses TRBV4-2 with TRBJ2-7, with 7 nucleotides matching TRBD1. Germline CDR1 reads LGHNA; CDR2 reads YNFKEQ. The CDR3 spans 16 residues. The junction had 9 bases not matched to a gene; V was cut back by 1 base and J by 3 bases. CDR3 sequence reads: CASSQGQGRPNYEQYF. CDR3 nucleotide sequence: TGTGCCAGCAGCCAAGGACAGGGCCGACCCAACTACGAGCAGTACTTC.

The genes are TRBV13 and TRBJ2-7; D is possibly TRBD1 (5 bases). Between the trimmed V and J ends, which lost 3 bases and 7 bases, there was a span of 16 bases. The CDR3 loop spans 14 amino acids. The germline CDR1 and CDR2 sequences are PRHDT and FYEKMQ (reference sequence). The DNA of the CDR3 is TGTGCCAGCAGCTTCCGACAGTCCCCAGGGGAGCAGTACTTC. This sequence encodes CASSFRQSPGEQYF.

This clone was seen a few times. The J gene is TRBJ1-5, the V gene TRBV2, with 8 positions matching TRBD1. The CDR3 length is 11 residues. V lost 6 bases to trimming and J lost 11 bases; unmatched junction nucleotides: 3. Looked up from germline, CDR1 is SNHLY and CDR2 is FYNNEI. The CDR3 coding sequence is TGTGCCAGCAGCACGACAGGGGCCCAGCATTTT. Encoded protein: CASSTTGAQHF. The whole variable domain, remainder taken from reference TRBV2 and TRBJ1-5, is EPEVTQTPSHQVTQMGQEVILRCVPISNHLYFYWYRQILGQKVEFLVSFYNNEISEKSEIFDDQFSVERPDGSNFTLKIRSTKLEDSAMYFCASSTTGAQHFGDGTRLSIL.

This clone was seen just once. The gene calls are TRBV5-6 and TRBJ1-5; TRBD1 might be the D (5 bases). The germline V gene has CDR1 SGHDT and CDR2 YYEEEE. Trimming took off 4 bases at V and 3 bases at J, with 11 bases between the two ends. CDR3 length equals 14 residues. CDR3 in DNA: TGTGCCAGCAGCCGGGACCTAGACAATCAGCCCCAGCATTTT. It codes for CASSRDLDNQPQHF.

The chain uses TRBV6-1 and TRBJ2-1, with TRBD1 as a possible D gene (5 bases). Germline loops: CDR1 MNHNS, CDR2 SASEGT. The germline V and J ends were trimmed by 8 bases and 0 bases, with 14 bases remaining between them. The CDR3 runs to 15 residues. This chain's CDR3 is CASSGAESSYNEQFF. The CDR3 DNA sequence: TGTGCCAGCTCTGGGGCAGAGAGCTCCTACAATGAGCAGTTCTTC.

This chain links TRBV6-1 with TRBJ2-7, with D maybe TRBD2 (5 bases). Germline-derived CDR1 and CDR2 are MNHNS and SASEGT. The CDR3 runs to 13 residues. The V gene lost 3 bases and the J gene lost 6 bases, with 12 bases spanning the gap. This chain's CDR3 is CASSETARAEQYF. The CDR3 DNA reads as TGTGCCAGCAGTGAGACGGCGAGGGCCGAGCAGTACTTC.

The V gene is TRBV27, the J gene TRBJ1-2; D not resolved. Trimming pared 3 bases from V and 1 base from J, leaving 0 bases between. CDR1 is MNHEY, CDR2 SMNVEV, per germline (reference sequence). The CDR3 runs to 11 residues. As DNA, the CDR3 is TGTGCCAGCAGTTTTAACTATGGCTACACCTTC. Translating gives CASSFNYGYTF.